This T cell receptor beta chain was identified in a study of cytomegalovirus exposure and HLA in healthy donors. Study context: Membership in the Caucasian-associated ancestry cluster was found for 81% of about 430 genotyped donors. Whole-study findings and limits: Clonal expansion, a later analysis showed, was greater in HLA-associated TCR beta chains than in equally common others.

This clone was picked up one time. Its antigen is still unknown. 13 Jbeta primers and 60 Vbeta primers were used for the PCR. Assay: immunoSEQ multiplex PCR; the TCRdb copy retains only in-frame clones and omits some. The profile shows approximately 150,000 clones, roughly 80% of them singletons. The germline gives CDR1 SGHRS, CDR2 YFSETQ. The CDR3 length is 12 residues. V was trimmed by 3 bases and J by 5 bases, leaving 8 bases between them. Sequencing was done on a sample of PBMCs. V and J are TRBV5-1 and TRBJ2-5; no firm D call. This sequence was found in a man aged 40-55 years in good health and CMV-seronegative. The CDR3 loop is CASSSARETQYF. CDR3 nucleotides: TGCGCCAGCAGCTCGGCGAGGGAGACCCAGTACTTC.